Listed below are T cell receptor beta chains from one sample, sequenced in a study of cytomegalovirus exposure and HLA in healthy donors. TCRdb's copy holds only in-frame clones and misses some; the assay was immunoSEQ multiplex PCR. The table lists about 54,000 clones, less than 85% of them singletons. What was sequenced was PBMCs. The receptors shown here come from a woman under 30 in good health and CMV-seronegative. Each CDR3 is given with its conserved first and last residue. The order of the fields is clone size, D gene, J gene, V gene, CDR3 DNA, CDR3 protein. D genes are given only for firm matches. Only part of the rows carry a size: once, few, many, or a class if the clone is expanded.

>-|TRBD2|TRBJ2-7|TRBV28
TGTGCCAGCACCCCGGGGACTAGAGCCGGCGAGCAGTACTTC
CASTPGTRAGEQYF
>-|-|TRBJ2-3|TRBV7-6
TGTGCCAGCACCGACGGAGTGAACACAGATACGCAGTATTTT
CASTDGVNTDTQYF
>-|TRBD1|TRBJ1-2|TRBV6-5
TGTGCCAGCAGTTACAGACATGGCAGGGGGGACGGCTACACCTTC
CASSYRHGRGDGYTF
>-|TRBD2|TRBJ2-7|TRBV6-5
TGTGCCAGCAGTTACTCCGTGACTAGCGGGGCATACGAGCAGTACTTC
CASSYSVTSGAYEQYF
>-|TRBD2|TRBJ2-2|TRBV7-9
TGTGCCAGCAGTCCTACGTTAGCGGGAGGGCGGACCGGGGAGCTGTTTTTT
CASSPTLAGGRTGELFF
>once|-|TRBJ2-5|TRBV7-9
TGTGCTAGCCAGGGTTATGGGGATGAGACAGGAAGGTTGGAGACCCAGTACTTC
CASQGYGDETGRLETQYF
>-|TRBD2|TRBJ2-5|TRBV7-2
TGTGCCAGCAGCTCTAGCGGGAGTGGAGAGACCCAGTACTTC
CASSSSGSGETQYF
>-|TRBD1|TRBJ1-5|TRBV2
TGTGCCAGCACCCTCCGGGACAGGGGCACTCAGCCCCAGCATTTT
CASTLRDRGTQPQHF
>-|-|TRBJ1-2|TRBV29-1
TGCAGCGTGCAGGCGTTCTATGGCTACACCTTC
CSVQAFYGYTF
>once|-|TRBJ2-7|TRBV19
TGTGCCAGTAGTGCCGCCAGGGCCTACGGCTCCTACGAGCAGTACTTC
CASSAARAYGSYEQYF
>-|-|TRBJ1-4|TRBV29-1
TGCAGCGTTGACGGTCAGGGTGAAAAACTGTTTTTT
CSVDGQGEKLFF
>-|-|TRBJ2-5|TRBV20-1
TGCAGTGCTGAACGGGGGACCCAGTACTTC
CSAERGTQYF
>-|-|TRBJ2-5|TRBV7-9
TGTGCCAGCAGCTCGACGGGACTGGAAGAGACCCAGTACTTC
CASSSTGLEETQYF
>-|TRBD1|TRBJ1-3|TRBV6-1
TGTGCCAGCAGTACCTCGGACAGGGCGCGAAACACCATATATTTT
CASSTSDRARNTIYF
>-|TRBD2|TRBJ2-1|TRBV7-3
TGTGCCAGCAGGCCCCCGGGACTAGCGGGTACAAGTGAGCAGTTCTTC
CASRPPGLAGTSEQFF
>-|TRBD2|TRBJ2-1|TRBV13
TGTGCCAGCAGCTGGGGACTAGCGGCTAGCTCCTACAATGAGCAGTTCTTC
CASSWGLAASSYNEQFF
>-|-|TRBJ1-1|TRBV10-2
TGCGCCAGCAGTGAGCCCGGGGTAGACACTGAAGCTTTCTTT
CASSEPGVDTEAFF
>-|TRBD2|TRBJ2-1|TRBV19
TGTGCCTGCAGACTAGCGGGGCTCTCCTACAATGAGCAGTTCTTC
CACRLAGLSYNEQFF
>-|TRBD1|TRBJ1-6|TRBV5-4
TGTGCCAGCAGCCGGGACAGCAATAATTCACCCCTCCACTTT
CASSRDSNNSPLHF
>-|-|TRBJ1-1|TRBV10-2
TGCGCCAGCAGTGACCTCTTGCGAGGGGGGGAGAACACTGAAGCTTTCTTT
CASSDLLRGGENTEAFF
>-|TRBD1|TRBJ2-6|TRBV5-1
TGCGCCAGCAGCGGGACAGCACTCTCTGGGGCCAACGGCCTGACTTTC
CASSGTALSGANGLTF
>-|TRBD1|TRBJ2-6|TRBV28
TGTGCCAGCAGACTTACAGGGGGCTCTGGGGCCAACGTCCTGACTTTC
CASRLTGGSGANVLTF
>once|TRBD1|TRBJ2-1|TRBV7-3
TGTGCCAGCAGCTCCGGGACAGGCATTTACAATGAGCAGTTCTTC
CASSSGTGIYNEQFF
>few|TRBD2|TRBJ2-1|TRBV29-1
TGCAGCGTGGGAGGACTAGCGGGATTGTTTGAGCAGTTCTTC
CSVGGLAGLFEQFF
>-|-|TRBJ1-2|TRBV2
TGTGCCAGCACCCACGGTCGGGGGGCGTCCGGGAACTATGGCTACACCTTC
CASTHGRGASGNYGYTF
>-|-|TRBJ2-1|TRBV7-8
TGTGCCAGCAGCCCGCTTGGGGGTGTACAGGGATACAATGAGCAGTTCTTC
CASSPLGGVQGYNEQFF
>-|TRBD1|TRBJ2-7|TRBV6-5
TGTGCCAGCAGTCGGACAGGGCTTTACGAGCAGTACTTC
CASSRTGLYEQYF
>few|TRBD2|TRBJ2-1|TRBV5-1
TGCGCCAGCAGCGGAGTAGCGGGAGACAATGAGCAGTTCTTC
CASSGVAGDNEQFF
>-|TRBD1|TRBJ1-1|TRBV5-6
TGTGCCAGCAGCTTTTGGGTCAGGACAGGGACTGAAGCTTTCTTT
CASSFWVRTGTEAFF
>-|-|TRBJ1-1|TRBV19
TGTGCCAGTAGTATAAGTCCGGGTGGAGCCGACACTGAAGCTTTCTTT
CASSISPGGADTEAFF
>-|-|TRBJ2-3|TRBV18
TGTGCCAGCTCACTCCGCATATTCTCGGAGGATGCGCAGTATTTT
CASSLRIFSEDAQYF
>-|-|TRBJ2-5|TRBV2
TGTGCCAGCAGTGATCGGCTCGGAGGGGAGACCCAGTACTTC
CASSDRLGGETQYF
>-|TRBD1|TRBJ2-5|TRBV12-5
TGTGCTAGTGGCCAGAGGGACAGGGGCCAAGAGACCCAGTACTTC
CASGQRDRGQETQYF
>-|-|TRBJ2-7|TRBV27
-
CASSWGLGSEYF
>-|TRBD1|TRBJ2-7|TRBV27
TGTGCCAGCAGTCCCGGGACAGGGCCCTACGAGCAGTACTTC
CASSPGTGPYEQYF
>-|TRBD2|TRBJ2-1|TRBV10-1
TGCGCCAGCACCGGGGGACTAGCGGAAGACAATGAGCAGTTCTTC
CASTGGLAEDNEQFF
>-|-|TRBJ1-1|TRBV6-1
TGTGCCAGCAGTGAAGCGGCAGGGTCGGACACTGAAGCTTTCTTT
CASSEAAGSDTEAFF
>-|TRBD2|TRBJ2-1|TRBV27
TGTGCCAGCAGTTTCCTAGCGGGAGTCCACAATGAGCAGTTCTTC
CASSFLAGVHNEQFF
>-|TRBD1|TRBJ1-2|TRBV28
TGTGCCAGCAGTCGGGCATCGAGTGGCAGGGGGAACTATGGCTACACCTTC
CASSRASSGRGNYGYTF
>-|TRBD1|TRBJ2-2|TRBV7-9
TGTGCCAGCAGCTTTCAACAGGGGGACGGGGAGCTGTTTTTT
CASSFQQGDGELFF
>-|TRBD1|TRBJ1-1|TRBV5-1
TGCGCCAGCAGTTCGGGGACAGGCGGGAACACTGAAGCTTTCTTT
CASSSGTGGNTEAFF
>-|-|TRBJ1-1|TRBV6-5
TGTGCCAGCAGGCCGCGGGAAGCCAACACTGAAGCTTTCTTT
CASRPREANTEAFF
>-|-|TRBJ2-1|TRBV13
TGTGCCAGCAGCCCTCACAATGAGCAGTTCTTC
CASSPHNEQFF
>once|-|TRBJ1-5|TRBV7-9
TGTGCCAGCAGCTTAGGGCCAGGGAATCAGCCCCAGCATTTT
CASSLGPGNQPQHF
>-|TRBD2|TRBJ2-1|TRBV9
TGTGCCAGCAGCGTGGGGACTAGCGGGAGTTCAGCTCGGGATGAGCAGTTCTTC
CASSVGTSGSSARDEQFF
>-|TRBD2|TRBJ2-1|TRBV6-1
TGTGCCAGCAGTGACCCAAAGAGGGGCGGGAGAGCCTACAATGAGCAGTTCTTC
CASSDPKRGGRAYNEQFF
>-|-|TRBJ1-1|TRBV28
TGTGCCAGCAGTTTAGTATCCGGGTTGGGCACTGAAGCTTTCTTT
CASSLVSGLGTEAFF
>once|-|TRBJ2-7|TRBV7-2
TGTGCCAGCAGCCCGGGGTTGTGGAACTACGAGCAGTACTTC
CASSPGLWNYEQYF
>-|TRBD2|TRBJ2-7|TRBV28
TGTGCCAGCAGTTTAGATGGTAGCGGGATCTACGAGCAGTACTTC
CASSLDGSGIYEQYF
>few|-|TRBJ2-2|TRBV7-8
TGTGCCAGCAGAATAAGCGGGTCGAACACCGGGGAGCTGTTTTTT
CASRISGSNTGELFF
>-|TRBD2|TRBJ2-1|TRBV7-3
TGTGCCAGCAGCTCGCTAGCGGGGGCCTTCAATGAGCAGTTCTTC
CASSSLAGAFNEQFF
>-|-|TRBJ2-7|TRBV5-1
TGCGCCAGCAGCTTGGGGACAGACCTCTACGAGCAGTACTTC
CASSLGTDLYEQYF